This T cell receptor beta chain was retrieved from a study of T-cell reconstitution after alpha-beta-depleted transplantation in children. Study observations and caveats: At around two months after transplant, the alpha-beta T cells were reportedly derived from several hundred expanded clones that came from non-depleted graft cells. By one year post-transplant, T-cell counts and diversity largely arose from T cells that were newly produced.

V was shortened by 4 bases and J by 0 bases, with 10 bases between the two germline ends. The CDR3 is 15 amino acids. Germline CDR1 SGHTA, CDR2 FQGNSA. TCRbeta library construction was performed incorporating unique molecular identifiers. TCRdb ran MiXCR on the PCR reads and lists one entry per CDR3 protein. The profile shows about 70,000 distinct CDR3 sequences, approximately 11% of them singletons. This clonotype was detected many times. Its antigen is currently unknown. The chain combines TRBV7-2 with TRBJ2-1, with a possible D match to TRBD1 (5 bases). Sequences were derived from PBMCs, sampled before TCRalphabeta/CD19-depleted stem cell transplant. The clonotype was recovered from a boy aged 5-17 years with acute myeloid leukemia, due to receive a stem cell transplant. CDR3 loop: CASSSRVSSYNEQFF. DNA for the CDR3: TGTGCCAGCAGCTCCAGGGTGAGCTCCTACAATGAGCAGTTCTTC.